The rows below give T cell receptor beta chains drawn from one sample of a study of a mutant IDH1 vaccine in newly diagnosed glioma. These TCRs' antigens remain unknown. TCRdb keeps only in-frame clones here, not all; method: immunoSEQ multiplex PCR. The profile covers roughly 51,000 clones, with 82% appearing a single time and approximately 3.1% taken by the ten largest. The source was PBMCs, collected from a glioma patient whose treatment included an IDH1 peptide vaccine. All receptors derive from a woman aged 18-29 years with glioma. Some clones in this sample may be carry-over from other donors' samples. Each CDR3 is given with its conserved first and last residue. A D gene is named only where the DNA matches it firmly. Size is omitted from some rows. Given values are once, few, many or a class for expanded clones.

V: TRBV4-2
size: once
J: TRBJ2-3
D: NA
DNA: TGTGCCAGCAGCCTAGCTAGCACAGATACGCAGTATTTT
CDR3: CASSLASTDTQYF

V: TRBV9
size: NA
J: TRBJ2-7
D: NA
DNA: TGTGCCAGCAGCGTAGCTCAACTAGCTAATCACGAGCAGTACTTC
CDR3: CASSVAQLANHEQYF

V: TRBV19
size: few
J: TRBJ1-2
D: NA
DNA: TGTGCCAGTAGCACCCCCCGGGGAGCTAACTATGGCTACACCTTC
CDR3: CASSTPRGANYGYTF

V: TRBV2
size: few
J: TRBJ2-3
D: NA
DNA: TGTGCCAGCAGACTAGCCCATCCAGATACGCAGTATTTT
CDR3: CASRLAHPDTQYF

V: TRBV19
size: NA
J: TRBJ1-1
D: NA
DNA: TGTGCCAGTAGTGCCCTCCGGGACACTGAAGCTTTCTTT
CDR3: CASSALRDTEAFF

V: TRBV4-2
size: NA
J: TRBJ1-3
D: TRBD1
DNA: TGTGCCAGCAGCCTTCTGAGGGACAGTACTGGAAACACCATATATTTT
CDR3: CASSLLRDSTGNTIYF

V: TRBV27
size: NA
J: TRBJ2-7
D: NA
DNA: TGTGCCAGCAGTTTTGGAGGAGGGGACTACGAGCAGTACTTC
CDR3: CASSFGGGDYEQYF

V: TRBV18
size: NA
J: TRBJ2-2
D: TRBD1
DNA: TGTGCCAGCTCACCGCGACAGGGGGCCGGGGAGCTGTTTTTT
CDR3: CASSPRQGAGELFF

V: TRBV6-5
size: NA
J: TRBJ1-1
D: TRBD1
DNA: TGTGCCAGCAGTTCAGGGGGCTTCCTAAACACTGAAGCTTTCTTT
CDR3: CASSSGGFLNTEAFF

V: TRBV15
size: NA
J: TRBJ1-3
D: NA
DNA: TGTGCCACCAGCAGAGGGAAGTTAAACAGGGATCTCAACACCATATATTTT
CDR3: CATSRGKLNRDLNTIYF

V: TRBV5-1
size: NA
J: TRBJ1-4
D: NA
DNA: TGCGCCAGCAGCGCCGTCGGGGCCATTGGGGAACTGTTTTTT
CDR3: CASSAVGAIGELFF

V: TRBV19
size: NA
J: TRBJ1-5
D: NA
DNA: TGTGCCAGTAGTATAGGGGCAGGGTCATATCAGCCCCAGCATTTT
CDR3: CASSIGAGSYQPQHF

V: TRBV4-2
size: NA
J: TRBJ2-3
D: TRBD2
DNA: TGTGCCAGCAGCCAAGATTGGGGGCTAGCGGGGGCCAGTAGCACAGATACGCAGTATTTT
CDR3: CASSQDWGLAGASSTDTQYF

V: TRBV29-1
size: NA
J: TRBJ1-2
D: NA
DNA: TGCAGCGTTGGAGTCGGGTTTGGCTACACCTTC
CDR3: CSVGVGFGYTF

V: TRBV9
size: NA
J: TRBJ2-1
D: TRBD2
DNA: TGTGCCAGCAGCATAGCGGGGGGGCCTAACAATGAGCAGTTCTTC
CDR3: CASSIAGGPNNEQFF

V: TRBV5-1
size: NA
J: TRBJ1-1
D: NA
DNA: TGCGCCAGCAGCTTGGCGGTCGGAAACACTGAAGCTTTCTTT
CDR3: CASSLAVGNTEAFF

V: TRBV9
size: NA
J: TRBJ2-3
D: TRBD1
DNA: TGTGCCAGCAGCGTTCGGGACAGACGGGAAGATACGCAGTATTTT
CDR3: CASSVRDRREDTQYF

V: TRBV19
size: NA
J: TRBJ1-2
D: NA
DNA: TGTGCCATCTCGGAGGGGCCCTATGGCTACACCTTC
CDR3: CAISEGPYGYTF

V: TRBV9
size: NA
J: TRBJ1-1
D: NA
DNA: TGTGCCAGCAGCGCGAGCAGGGGAGGGAACACTGAAGCTTTCTTT
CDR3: CASSASRGGNTEAFF

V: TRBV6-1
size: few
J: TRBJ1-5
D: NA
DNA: TGTGCCAGCAGTGAACTTGAGGCAAAGCATTTT
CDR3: CASSELEAKHF

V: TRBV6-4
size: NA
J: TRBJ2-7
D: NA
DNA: TGTGCCAGCAGTGCACAAGGCGGCAACGAGCAGTACTTC
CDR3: CASSAQGGNEQYF

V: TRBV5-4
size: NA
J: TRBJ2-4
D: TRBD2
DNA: TGTGCCAGCAGCTTCTCCCCGACTAGCGGAAACATTCAGTACTTC
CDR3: CASSFSPTSGNIQYF